Listed here is a single T cell receptor (beta chain). In the study's own analysis: Estimation of nucleated cell counts relied on the amplification of reference gene primers. The assay was immunoSEQ multiplex PCR, and TCRdb's table has in-frame clones only and misses some. Clone size and V and J calls were adopted from that table, with D and trimming inferred from the DNA. The sample lists about 80,000 clones, about four fifths seen once, with approximately 8.8% in the top ten. Germline CDR1 and CDR2: SGHRS and YFSETQ. V was pared by 2 bases and J by 0 bases, with 11 bases between. The CDR3 consists of 16 residues. These data belong to a study of blood T cell repertoires in COVID-19. Study information: COVID-19 samples collected from the United States, Italy and Spain covered acute and convalescent phases. T cells, B-cell-depleted T cells, or PBMCs supplied cDNA or gDNA.

The source of this sequence is a human donor in a cohort sampled during active COVID-19. The chain combines TRBV5-1 with TRBJ1-4; no clear D gene. The specimen was peripheral blood. The chain's CDR3 is CASSFDTTSTNEKLFF. The CDR3 DNA reads TGCGCCAGCAGCTTCGACACGACATCAACTAATGAAAAACTGTTTTTT.